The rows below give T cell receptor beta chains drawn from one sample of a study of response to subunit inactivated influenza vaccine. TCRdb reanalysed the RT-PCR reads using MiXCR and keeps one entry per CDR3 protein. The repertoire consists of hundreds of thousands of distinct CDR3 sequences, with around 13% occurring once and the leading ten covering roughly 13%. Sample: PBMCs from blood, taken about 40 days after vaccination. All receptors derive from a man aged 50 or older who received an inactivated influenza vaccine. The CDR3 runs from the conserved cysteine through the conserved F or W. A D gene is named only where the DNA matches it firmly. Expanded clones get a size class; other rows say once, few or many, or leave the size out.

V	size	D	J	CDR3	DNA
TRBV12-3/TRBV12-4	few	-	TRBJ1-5	CASSFTGTNQPQHF	TGTGCCAGCAGCTTTACAGGTACCAATCAGCCCCAGCATTTT
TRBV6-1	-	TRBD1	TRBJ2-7	CASRFRDRGTYEQYF	TGTGCCAGCAGATTCCGGGACAGGGGTACCTACGAGCAGTACTTC
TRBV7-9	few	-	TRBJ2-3	CASRRGGAYTDTQYF	TGTGCCAGCAGAAGGGGGGGCGCATACACAGATACGCAGTATTTT
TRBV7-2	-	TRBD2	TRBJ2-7	CASSPRTSGGSSYEQYF	TGTGCCAGCAGCCCCAGGACTAGCGGGGGTAGCTCCTACGAGCAGTACTTC
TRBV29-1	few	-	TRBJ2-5	CSVERTQETQYF	TGCAGCGTTGAAAGGACCCAAGAGACCCAGTACTTC
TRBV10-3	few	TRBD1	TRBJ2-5	CAISSDRTYQETQYF	TGTGCCATCAGTTCGGACAGGACATACCAAGAGACCCAGTACTTC
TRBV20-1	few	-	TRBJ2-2	CSASPSVGNTGELFF	TGCAGTGCTTCCCCTAGCGTGGGGAACACCGGGGAGCTGTTTTTT
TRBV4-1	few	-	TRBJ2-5	CASSRTGAAYQETQYF	TGCGCCAGCAGCCGTACCGGAGCGGCTTACCAAGAGACCCAGTACTTC
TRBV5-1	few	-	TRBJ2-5	CASSLGTKEETQYF	TGCGCCAGCAGCTTGGGAACCAAGGAAGAGACCCAGTACTTC
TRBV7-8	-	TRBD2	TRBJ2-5	CASSQKGGRALETQYF	TGTGCCAGCAGCCAGAAAGGCGGGAGGGCCTTGGAGACCCAGTACTTC
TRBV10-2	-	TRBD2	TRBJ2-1	CASSVQRESLPEQFF	TGCGCCAGCAGTGTACAGCGGGAGAGTTTGCCTGAGCAGTTCTTC
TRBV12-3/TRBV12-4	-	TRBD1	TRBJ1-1	CASRLDRVNTEAFF	TGTGCCAGCAGGTTAGACAGGGTGAACACTGAAGCTTTCTTT
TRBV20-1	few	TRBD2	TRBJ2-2	CSARDRLAPGELFF	TGCAGTGCTAGAGATCGACTAGCGCCCGGGGAGCTGTTTTTT
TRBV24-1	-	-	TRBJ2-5	CATSDRTVEETQYF	TGTGCCACCAGTGACAGGACAGTGGAAGAGACCCAGTACTTC
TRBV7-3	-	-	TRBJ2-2	CASSRSGGTGSGELFF	TGTGCCAGCAGCCGGTCGGGGGGCACGGGCAGCGGGGAGCTGTTTTTT
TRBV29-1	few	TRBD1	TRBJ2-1	CSVESGTGGANEQFF	TGCAGCGTGGAATCCGGGACAGGGGGCGCGAATGAGCAGTTCTTC
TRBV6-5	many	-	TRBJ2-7	CASSYFGDSYEQYF	TGTGCCAGCAGTTACTTTGGGGACTCCTACGAGCAGTACTTC
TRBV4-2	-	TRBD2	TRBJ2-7	CASSQEASGNSYEQYF	TGTGCCAGCAGCCAAGAGGCTAGCGGGAACTCCTACGAGCAGTACTTC
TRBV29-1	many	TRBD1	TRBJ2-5	CSVRRTGPRETQYF	TGCAGCGTTCGTAGGACAGGCCCGAGGGAGACCCAGTACTTC
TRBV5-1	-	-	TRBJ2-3	CASRVGDTQYF	TGCGCCAGCAGAGTAGGAGATACGCAGTATTTT
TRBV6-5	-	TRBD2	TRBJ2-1	CASSYSSGGAHEQFF	TGTGCCAGCAGTTACTCGAGCGGGGGGGCCCATGAGCAGTTCTTC
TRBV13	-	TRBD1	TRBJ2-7	CASSPQGARNEQYF	TGTGCCAGCAGTCCCCAGGGGGCGCGGAACGAGCAGTACTTC
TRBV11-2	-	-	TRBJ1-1	CASSLDRHTEAFF	TGTGCCAGCAGCTTAGATCGGCACACTGAAGCTTTCTTT
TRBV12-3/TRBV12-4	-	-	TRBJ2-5	CASRPEQGIPSETQYF	TGTGCCAGCAGGCCAGAACAGGGAATCCCTTCGGAGACCCAGTACTTC
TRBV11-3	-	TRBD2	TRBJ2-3	CASSHGLDADTQYF	TGTGCCAGCAGCCACGGACTAGACGCAGATACGCAGTATTTT
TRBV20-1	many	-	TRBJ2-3	CSPREAVADTQYF	TGCAGCCCGCGAGAAGCCGTTGCAGATACGCAGTATTTT